This TCR beta chain was documented in a study of post-analysis software for immune sequencing data. Study-level results: The five TRBV segments detected at higher frequency in patients than in controls included TRBV5-6, TRBV5-1 and TRBV20-1.

CDR3 length: 15 residues. V was clipped by 3 bases and J by 0 bases, with 12 bases between them. The authors incorporated unique molecular identifiers into the TCR beta cDNA libraries. When about 0.95 to 10 million T cells were used, they gave approximately 530,000 cDNA molecules. TCRdb reprocessed the PCR reads via MiXCR and lists one record per CDR3 protein. The sample yields 380,000 or so distinct CDR3 sequences, around 33% seen once. Notes on this clonotype: Its specificity is not known.

Material: blood. The V call is TRBV12-3 or TRBV12-4, the J call TRBJ2-7; D gene unclear. This TCR came from a girl aged 5-17 years with multiple sclerosis. CDR3 bases: TGTGCCAGCAGTTTCGGCATAAGAAGCTCCTACGAGCAGTACTTC. Translated: CASSFGIRSSYEQYF.